This TCR beta chain was recorded in a study of blood T cell repertoires in COVID-19. Overall study: Specimens from acute and convalescent COVID-19 originated in the United States, Italy and Spain.

In the authors' methods: By means of reference gene primer amplification, nucleated cell counts were estimated. This table comes from immunoSEQ multiplex PCR, and its TCRdb copy is limited to in-frame clones, with some not included. Clonal size and the V and J genes are those of that table, whereas D and trimming came from the DNA. The sample shows 130,000 to 150,000 clones, under 85% of them seen only once. This clone occurred a few times. Germline CDR1 is SGHTA and CDR2 is FQGTGA. CDR3 length: 13 amino acids. Deletions cut 5 bases from V and 7 bases from J, with 12 bases between. The sample taken for sequencing was peripheral blood. The clonotype comes from a human donor in a cohort sampled during active COVID-19. The chain combines TRBV7-3 with TRBJ2-1; maybe TRBD1 (6 bases). CDR3 coding DNA: TGTGCCAGCAGCCAAAACAGGGTTAATGAGCAGTTCTTC. Translated: CASSQNRVNEQFF.